The rows below give T cell receptor beta chains drawn from one sample of a study of regulatory T cells in long-lasting Graves disease. Via MiXCR, TCRdb re-called the multiplex PCR reads, giving one row per CDR3 protein. Of under 700,000 distinct CDR3 sequences listed, roughly a sixth were seen once; the top ten hold more than 20%. These data are also associated with another study on T cells in Graves' hyperthyroidism and ophthalmopathy.

The sequencing used peripheral blood mononuclear cells (PBMCs), collected at new diagnosis, from a patient treated with antithyroid drugs. Source of these receptors: a middle-aged woman with Graves disease. CDR3s include the opening cysteine and the closing phenylalanine or tryptophan. Each record gives: V gene, CDR3 length, J gene, clone size, D gene, CDR3 DNA, CDR3 protein. A D gene is named only where the DNA matches it firmly. The listing skips clone size in some rows; elsewhere it reads once, few, many or a size class.

>TRBV7-3|15|TRBJ2-3|many|TRBD2
TGTGCCAGCAGCTTAGTTAGCGGGGGCCCTGATACGCAGTATTTT
CASSLVSGGPDTQYF
>TRBV3-1|18|TRBJ2-1|-|TRBD1
TGTGCCAGCAGCCAAGTAAAGTTGACAGGGGTAGTTCTAAGTGAGCAGTTCTTC
CASSQVKLTGVVLSEQFF
>TRBV12-3/TRBV12-4|16|TRBJ2-2|many|-
TGTGCCAGCAGCCAGCGGGCAGGGCCGAACACCGGGGAGCTGTTTTTT
CASSQRAGPNTGELFF
>TRBV6-1|16|TRBJ1-5|-|-
TGTGCCAGCAGTCTACGGACACTTAATAGCAATCAGCCCCAGCATTTT
CASSLRTLNSNQPQHF
>TRBV9|18|TRBJ1-4|-|-
TGTGCCAGCAGCGTTGGATCCAGTTGGGGTCAGACTAATGAAAAACTGTTTTTT
CASSVGSSWGQTNEKLFF
>TRBV19|16|TRBJ2-5|-|-
TGTGCCAGTAGTATAGCAGGGCCCGGGAGTCAAGAGACCCAGTACTTC
CASSIAGPGSQETQYF
>TRBV11-2|12|TRBJ1-1|many|-
TGTGCCAGCAGCTTACCCGCCTCCGTTGCTTTCTTT
CASSLPASVAFF
>TRBV28|17|TRBJ1-6|few|-
TGTGCCAGCAGTCGGGACTCCGGTCGGGCTTATAATTCACCCCTCCACTTT
CASSRDSGRAYNSPLHF
>TRBV12-3/TRBV12-4|14|TRBJ1-5|many|-
TGTGCCAGCAGTTTATTGGGTTTCAATCAGCCCCAGCATTTT
CASSLLGFNQPQHF
>TRBV2|12|TRBJ1-2|many|TRBD1
TGTGCCAGCGGGGAAGGGGGCCGGGGCTACACCTTC
CASGEGGRGYTF
>TRBV27|15|TRBJ1-1|many|TRBD1
TGTGCCAGCAGTTTCTCAGGGGGCGGGAGGACTGAAGCTTTCTTT
CASSFSGGGRTEAFF
>TRBV7-9|16|TRBJ2-3|-|-
TGCGCCAGCAGCCTCCCCGGAGCCCCGAGCGCAGATACGCAGTATTTT
CASSLPGAPSADTQYF
>TRBV28|15|TRBJ2-7|many|TRBD2
TGTGCCAGCAGTTTACAGCGGGGGGGCCCTTACGAGCAGTACTTC
CASSLQRGGPYEQYF
>TRBV20-1|11|TRBJ2-1|many|-
TGCAGTGCTACCCAGGGGGGGGAGCAGTTCTTC
CSATQGGEQFF
>TRBV3-1|15|TRBJ1-6|many|-
TGTGCCAGCAGCCAAGCGGCAGGGGCGCGATCACCCCTCCACTTT
CASSQAAGARSPLHF
>TRBV10-3|13|TRBJ1-1|many|TRBD1
TGTGCCTCCCGGGACAGGGGGAACACTGAAGCTTTCTTT
CASRDRGNTEAFF
>TRBV7-9|15|TRBJ1-1|-|TRBD1
TGTGCCAGCACCTACGGACAGGGGGCGAACACTGAAGCTTTCTTT
CASTYGQGANTEAFF
>TRBV9|17|TRBJ1-2|-|TRBD1
TGTGCCAGCAGCGTAACCGGGGCGGCACAGGGGATAGGTGGCTACACCTTC
CASSVTGAAQGIGGYTF
>TRBV15|14|TRBJ1-4|many|-
TGTGCCACCAGCAGAGACAGGGTAAATGAAAAACTGTTTTTT
CATSRDRVNEKLFF
>TRBV11-2|19|TRBJ2-7|many|-
TGTGCCAGCAGCTTATTTACCCGAAGACCCACTAGGCGTGAGGCCGAGCAGTACTTC
CASSLFTRRPTRREAEQYF
>TRBV3-1|15|TRBJ2-3|many|-
TGTGCCAGCAGCCAAGATCGGCCAAACACAGATACGCAGTATTTT
CASSQDRPNTDTQYF
>TRBV12-3/TRBV12-4|15|TRBJ2-5|many|-
TGTGCCAGCAGTGTTTCCCGGGGGCCCCAAGAGACCCAGTACTTC
CASSVSRGPQETQYF
>TRBV7-9|15|TRBJ2-5|many|TRBD2
TGTGCCAGCACTTCCGGACTAGCGGGAAAAGAGACCCAGTACTTC
CASTSGLAGKETQYF
>TRBV3-1|13|TRBJ1-5|many|-
TGTGCCAGCAGCCAAGACCCGGGGGGGCCCCAGCATTTT
CASSQDPGGPQHF
>TRBV12-3/TRBV12-4|14|TRBJ1-2|many|-
TGTGCCAGCAGTCCGGGCCCGGGTCACTATGGCTACACCTTC
CASSPGPGHYGYTF
>TRBV2|15|TRBJ2-1|many|TRBD2
TGTGCCAGCACGGTGGGAGCGGGGGGCGGTAATGAGCAGTTCTTC
CASTVGAGGGNEQFF
>TRBV6-2/TRBV6-3|15|TRBJ1-1|many|TRBD1
TGTGCCAGCAGTTACTCACCCCGGACAGGGCTTGAAGCTTTCTTT
CASSYSPRTGLEAFF
>TRBV7-2|12|TRBJ1-1|many|-
TGTGCCAGCAGCTTATATAACACTGAAGCTTTCTTT
CASSLYNTEAFF
>TRBV30|13|TRBJ2-2|few|-
TGTGCCTGGAGTCGGGGGAACACCGGGGAGCTGTTTTTT
CAWSRGNTGELFF
>TRBV2|14|TRBJ2-3|many|-
TGTGCCAGCAGCAGGGCTAGAGTCACAGATACGCAGTATTTT
CASSRARVTDTQYF
>TRBV6-1|14|TRBJ2-5|-|-
TGTGCCAGCAGGACGAACAGGAATATGGAGACCCAGTACTTC
CASRTNRNMETQYF
>TRBV5-1|16|TRBJ1-2|-|-
TGCGCCAGCAGCTTGGCCCCAATGCAGGGCCGCTATGGCTACACCTTC
CASSLAPMQGRYGYTF
>TRBV4-1|16|TRBJ2-1|-|TRBD1
TGCGCCAGCAGCCTCGACCGGACAGGGAACGTCCTCGAGCAGTTCTTC
CASSLDRTGNVLEQFF
>TRBV3-1|17|TRBJ1-4|many|-
TGTGCCAGCAGCCAAACAGGAGGAGGGGGGGGTAATGAAAAACTGTTTTTT
CASSQTGGGGGNEKLFF
>TRBV3-1|16|TRBJ2-3|few|TRBD2
TGTGCCAGCAGCCTACGCGGGAGTTTCCCCGCGGATACGCAGTATTTT
CASSLRGSFPADTQYF
>TRBV28|19|TRBJ2-1|-|TRBD2
TGTGCCAGCAGTGGTATCGGGACTAGCGGGATATTTTCCTACAATGAGCAGTTCTTC
CASSGIGTSGIFSYNEQFF
>TRBV4-1|18|TRBJ2-2|-|TRBD2
TGCGCCAGCAGCCAATCAATGGGGACTAGCGGGGGGAGAGGGGAGCTGTTTTTT
CASSQSMGTSGGRGELFF
>TRBV12-3/TRBV12-4|12|TRBJ1-1|many|-
TGTGCCAGCAGTTTCTCACCCGGTGAAGCTTTCTTT
CASSFSPGEAFF
>TRBV27|14|TRBJ1-5|many|TRBD1
TGTGCCAGCAGCTTACAGGGGGCCAGTCAGCCCCAGCATTTT
CASSLQGASQPQHF
>TRBV11-2|17|TRBJ2-7|few|-
TGTGCCAGCAGCTTAGCCACCCTGAAGACAGTCCGAAGGGAGCAGTACTTC
CASSLATLKTVRREQYF
>TRBV10-3|14|TRBJ2-2|-|-
TGTGCCATCACCAGCACACCGGACACCGGGGAGCTGTTTTTT
CAITSTPDTGELFF